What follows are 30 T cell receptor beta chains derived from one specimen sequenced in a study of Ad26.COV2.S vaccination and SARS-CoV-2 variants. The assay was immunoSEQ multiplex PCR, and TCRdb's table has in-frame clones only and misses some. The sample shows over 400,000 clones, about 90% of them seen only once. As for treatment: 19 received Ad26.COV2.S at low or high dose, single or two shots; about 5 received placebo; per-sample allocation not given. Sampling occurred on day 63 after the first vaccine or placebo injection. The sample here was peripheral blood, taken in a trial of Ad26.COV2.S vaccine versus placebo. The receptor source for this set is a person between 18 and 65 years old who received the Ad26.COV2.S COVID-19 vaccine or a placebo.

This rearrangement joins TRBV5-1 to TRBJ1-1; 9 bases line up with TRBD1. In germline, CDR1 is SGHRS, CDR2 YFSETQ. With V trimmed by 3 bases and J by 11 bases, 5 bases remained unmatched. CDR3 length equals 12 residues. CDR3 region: CASSSGQGYAFF. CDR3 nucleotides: TGCGCCAGCAGCTCTGGACAGGGGTACGCTTTCTTT.

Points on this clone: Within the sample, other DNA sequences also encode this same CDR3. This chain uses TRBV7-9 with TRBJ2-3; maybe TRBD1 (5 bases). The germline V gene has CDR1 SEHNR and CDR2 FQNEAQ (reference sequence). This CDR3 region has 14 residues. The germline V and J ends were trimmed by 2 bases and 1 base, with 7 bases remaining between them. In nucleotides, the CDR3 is TGTGCCAGCAGCTTAACAGGAGGCACAGATACGCAGTATTTT. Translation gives CASSLTGGTDTQYF. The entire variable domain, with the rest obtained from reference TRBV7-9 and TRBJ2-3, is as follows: DTGVSQNPRHKITKRGQNVTFRCDPISEHNRLYWYRQTLGQGPEFLTYFQNEAQLEKSRLLSDRFSAERPKGSFSTLEIQRTEQGDSAMYLCASSLTGGTDTQYFGPGTRLTVL.

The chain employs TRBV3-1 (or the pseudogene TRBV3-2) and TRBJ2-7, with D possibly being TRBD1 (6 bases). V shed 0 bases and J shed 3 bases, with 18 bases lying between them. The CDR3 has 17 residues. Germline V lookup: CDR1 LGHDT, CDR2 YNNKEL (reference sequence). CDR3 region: CASSQDGSPTGFYEQYF. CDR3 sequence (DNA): TGTGCCAGCAGCCAAGACGGATCCCCGACAGGTTTCTACGAGCAGTACTTC.

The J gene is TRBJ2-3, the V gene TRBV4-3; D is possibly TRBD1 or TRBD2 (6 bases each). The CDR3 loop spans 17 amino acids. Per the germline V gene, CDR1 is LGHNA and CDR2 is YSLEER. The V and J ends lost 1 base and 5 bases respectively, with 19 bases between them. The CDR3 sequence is CASSQGKTGASGDTQYF. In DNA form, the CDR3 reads TGCGCCAGCAGCCAAGGGAAGACGGGGGCCTCCGGAGATACGCAGTATTTT.

The CDR3 protein is CAVMSGGAGTQYF. In DNA form, the CDR3 reads TGTGCCGTTATGAGCGGGGGGGCCGGGACCCAGTACTTC. The rearrangement links TRBV10-3 to TRBJ2-5; 10 bases map to TRBD2. The CDR3 runs to 13 residues. The germline gives CDR1 ENHRY, CDR2 SYGVKD. The V and J ends lost 11 bases and 7 bases, in that order; junction bases with no gene match: 10.

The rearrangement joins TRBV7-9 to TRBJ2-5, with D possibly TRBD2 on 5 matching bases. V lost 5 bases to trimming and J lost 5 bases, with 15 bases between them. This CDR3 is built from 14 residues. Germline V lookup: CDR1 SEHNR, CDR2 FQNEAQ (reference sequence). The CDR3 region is CASSRANRGETQYF. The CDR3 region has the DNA TGTGCCAGCAGCCGCGCAAACCGAGGGGAGACCCAGTACTTC.

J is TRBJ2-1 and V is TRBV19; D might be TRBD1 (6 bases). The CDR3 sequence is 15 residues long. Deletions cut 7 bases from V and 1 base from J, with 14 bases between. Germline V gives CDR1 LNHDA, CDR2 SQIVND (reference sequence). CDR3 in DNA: TGTGCCAGTAAGGACAGCGCTGTTTCCTACAATGAGCAGTTCTTC. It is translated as CASKDSAVSYNEQFF.

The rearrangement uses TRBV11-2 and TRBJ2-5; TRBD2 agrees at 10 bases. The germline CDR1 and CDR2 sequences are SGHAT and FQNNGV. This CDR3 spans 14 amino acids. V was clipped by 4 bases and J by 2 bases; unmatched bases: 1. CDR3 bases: TGTGCCAGCAGCTCGGGACTAGCGCAAGAGACCCAGTACTTC. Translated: CASSSGLAQETQYF. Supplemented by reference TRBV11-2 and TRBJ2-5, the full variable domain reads EAGVAQSPRYKIIEKRQSVAFWCNPISGHATLYWYQQILGQGPKLLIQFQNNGVVDDSQLPKDRFSAERLKGVDSTLKIQPAKLEDSAVYLCASSSGLAQETQYFGPGTRLLVL.

The CDR3 loop is CASSFRRGVLEAFF. Here the CDR3 DNA reads TGTGCCAGCAGTTTTCGCAGGGGAGTTTTGGAGGCTTTCTTT. The chain employs TRBV27 and TRBJ1-1; D perhaps matches TRBD1 (6 bases). In germline, CDR1 is MNHEY, CDR2 SMNVEV (reference sequence). This CDR3 is 14 amino acids long. Trimming stripped 3 bases from V and 11 bases from J, with 19 bases between.

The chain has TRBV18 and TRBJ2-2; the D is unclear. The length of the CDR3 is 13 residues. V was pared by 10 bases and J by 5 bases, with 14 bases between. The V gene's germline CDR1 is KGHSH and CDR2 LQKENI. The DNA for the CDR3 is TGTGCCATCCCACAGAGCACTACCGGGGAGCTGTTTTTT. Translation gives CAIPQSTTGELFF.

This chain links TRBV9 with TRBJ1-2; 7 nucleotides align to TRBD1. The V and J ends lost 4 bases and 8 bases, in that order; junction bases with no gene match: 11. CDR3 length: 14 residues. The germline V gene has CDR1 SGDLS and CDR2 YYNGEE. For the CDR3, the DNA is TGTGCCAGCAGCAAAGACAGGGCTGGTTTAGGCTACACCTTC. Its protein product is CASSKDRAGLGYTF.

CDR3 sequence: CASSLRQGSTDTQYF. In DNA form, the CDR3 reads TGTGCCAGTAGTCTTCGACAGGGTTCCACAGATACGCAGTATTTT. The chain recombines TRBV19 with TRBJ2-3; 7 bases are a match to TRBD1. Trimming cost V 5 bases and J 2 bases; bases outside gene matches: 7. The CDR3 runs to 15 residues. Germline V gene lookup returns CDR1 LNHDA and CDR2 SQIVND (reference sequence).

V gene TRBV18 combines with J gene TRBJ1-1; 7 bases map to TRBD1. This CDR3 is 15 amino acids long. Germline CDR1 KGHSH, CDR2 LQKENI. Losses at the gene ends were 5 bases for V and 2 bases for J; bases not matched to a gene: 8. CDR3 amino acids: CASSASTGLNTEAFF. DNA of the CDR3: TGTGCCAGCTCAGCTTCGACAGGGCTTAACACTGAAGCTTTCTTT.

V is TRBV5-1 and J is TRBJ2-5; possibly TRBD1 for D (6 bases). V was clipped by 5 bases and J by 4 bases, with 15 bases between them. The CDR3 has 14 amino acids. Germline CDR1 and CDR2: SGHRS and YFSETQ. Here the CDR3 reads CASRLQGRRETQYF. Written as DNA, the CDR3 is TGCGCCAGCAGGTTGCAGGGGCGGCGAGAGACCCAGTACTTC.

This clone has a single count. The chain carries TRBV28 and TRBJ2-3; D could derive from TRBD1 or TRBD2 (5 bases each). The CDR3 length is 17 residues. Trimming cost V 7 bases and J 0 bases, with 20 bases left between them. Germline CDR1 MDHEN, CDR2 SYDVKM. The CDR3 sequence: CASNLPREGPSTDTQYF. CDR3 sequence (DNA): TGTGCCAGCAACCTCCCCCGAGAGGGGCCAAGCACAGATACGCAGTATTTT.

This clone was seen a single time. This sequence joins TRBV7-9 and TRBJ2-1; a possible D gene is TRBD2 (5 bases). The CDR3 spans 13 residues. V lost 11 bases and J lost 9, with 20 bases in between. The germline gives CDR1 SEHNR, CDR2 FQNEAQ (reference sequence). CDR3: CALGGPRSGEQFF. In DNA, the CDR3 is TGTGCCCTAGGAGGCCCAAGGTCTGGTGAGCAGTTCTTC.

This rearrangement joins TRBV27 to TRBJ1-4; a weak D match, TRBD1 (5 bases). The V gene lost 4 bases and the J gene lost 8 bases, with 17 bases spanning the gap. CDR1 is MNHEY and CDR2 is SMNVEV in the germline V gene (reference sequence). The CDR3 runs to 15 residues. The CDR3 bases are TGTGCCAGCAGTTCCCTGATGGGGGACCGGGAAAAACTGTTTTTT. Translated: CASSSLMGDREKLFF.

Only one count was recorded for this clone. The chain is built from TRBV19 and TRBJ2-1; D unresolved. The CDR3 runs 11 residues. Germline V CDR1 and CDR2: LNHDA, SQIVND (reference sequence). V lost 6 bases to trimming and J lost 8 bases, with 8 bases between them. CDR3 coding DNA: TGTGCCAGTAGGATTGGACATGAGCAGTTCTTC. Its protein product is CASRIGHEQFF.

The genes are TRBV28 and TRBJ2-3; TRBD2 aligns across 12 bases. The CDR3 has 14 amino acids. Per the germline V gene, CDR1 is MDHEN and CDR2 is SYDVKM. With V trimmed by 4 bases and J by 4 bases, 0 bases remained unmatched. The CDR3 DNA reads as TGTGCCAGCAGTTCTAGCGGGGGGGCAGATACGCAGTATTTT. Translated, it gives CASSSSGGADTQYF.

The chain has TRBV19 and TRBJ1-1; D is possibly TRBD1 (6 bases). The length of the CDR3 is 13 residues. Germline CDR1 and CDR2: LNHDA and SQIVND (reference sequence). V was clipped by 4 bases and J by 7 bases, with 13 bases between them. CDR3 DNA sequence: TGTGCCAGTAGTAGCGGGGGCTTTGGTGAAGCTTTCTTT. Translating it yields CASSSGGFGEAFF.

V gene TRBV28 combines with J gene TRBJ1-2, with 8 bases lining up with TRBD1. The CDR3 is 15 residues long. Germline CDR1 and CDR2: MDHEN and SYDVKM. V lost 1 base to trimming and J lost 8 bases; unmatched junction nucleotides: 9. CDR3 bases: TGTGCCAGCAGTTTATTGCCGGGACAGGAAAGGGGCTACACCTTC. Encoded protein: CASSLLPGQERGYTF.

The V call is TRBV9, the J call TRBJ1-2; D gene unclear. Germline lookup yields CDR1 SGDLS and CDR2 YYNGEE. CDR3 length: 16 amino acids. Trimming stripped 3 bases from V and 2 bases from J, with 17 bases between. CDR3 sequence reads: CASSATGRGMNYGYTF. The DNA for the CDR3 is TGTGCCAGCAGCGCCACCGGTCGGGGAATGAACTATGGCTACACCTTC.

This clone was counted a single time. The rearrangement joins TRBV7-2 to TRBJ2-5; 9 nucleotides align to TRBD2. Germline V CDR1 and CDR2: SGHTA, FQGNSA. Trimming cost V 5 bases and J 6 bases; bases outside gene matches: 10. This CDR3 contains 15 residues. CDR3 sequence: CASSASAGGPKTQYF. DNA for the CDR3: TGTGCCAGCAGCGCATCGGCGGGGGGGCCGAAGACCCAGTACTTC.

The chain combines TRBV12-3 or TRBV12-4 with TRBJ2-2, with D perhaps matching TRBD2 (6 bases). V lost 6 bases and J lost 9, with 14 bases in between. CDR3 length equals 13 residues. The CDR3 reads CASSNGRSRELFF. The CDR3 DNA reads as TGTGCCAGCAGCAACGGGAGATCCAGGGAGCTGTTTTTT.

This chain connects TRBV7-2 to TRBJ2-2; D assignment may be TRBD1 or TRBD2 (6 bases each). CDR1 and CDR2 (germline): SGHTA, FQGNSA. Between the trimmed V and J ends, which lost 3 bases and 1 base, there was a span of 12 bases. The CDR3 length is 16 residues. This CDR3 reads CASSFGRGGNTGELFF. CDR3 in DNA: TGTGCCAGCAGCTTTGGCAGGGGAGGGAACACCGGGGAGCTGTTTTTT. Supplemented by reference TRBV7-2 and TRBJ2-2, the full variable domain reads GAGVSQSPSNKVTEKGKDVELRCDPISGHTALYWYRQSLGQGLEFLIYFQGNSAPDKSGLPSDRFSAERTGGSVSTLTIQRTQQEDSAVYLCASSFGRGGNTGELFFGEGSRLTVL.

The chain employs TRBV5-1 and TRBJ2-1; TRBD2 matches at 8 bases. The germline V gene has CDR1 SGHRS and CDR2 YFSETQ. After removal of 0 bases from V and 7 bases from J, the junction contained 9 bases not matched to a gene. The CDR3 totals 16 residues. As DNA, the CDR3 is TGCGCCAGCAGCTTGGGAGGGACTAGTAGGGGGAATGAGCAGTTCTTC. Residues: CASSLGGTSRGNEQFF.

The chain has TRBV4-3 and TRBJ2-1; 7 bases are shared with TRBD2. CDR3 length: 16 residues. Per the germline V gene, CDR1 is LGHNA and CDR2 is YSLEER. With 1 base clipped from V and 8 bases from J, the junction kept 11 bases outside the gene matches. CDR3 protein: CASSQVLRGGIDEQFF. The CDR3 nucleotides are TGCGCCAGCAGCCAAGTCCTTCGCGGGGGTATTGATGAGCAGTTCTTC.

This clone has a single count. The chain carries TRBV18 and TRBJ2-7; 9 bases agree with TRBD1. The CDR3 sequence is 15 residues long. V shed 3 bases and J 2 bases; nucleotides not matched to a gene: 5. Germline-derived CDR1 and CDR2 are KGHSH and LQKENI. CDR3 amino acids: CASSPPGQGTYEQYF. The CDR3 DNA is TGTGCCAGCTCACCTCCGGGACAGGGAACCTACGAGCAGTACTTC.

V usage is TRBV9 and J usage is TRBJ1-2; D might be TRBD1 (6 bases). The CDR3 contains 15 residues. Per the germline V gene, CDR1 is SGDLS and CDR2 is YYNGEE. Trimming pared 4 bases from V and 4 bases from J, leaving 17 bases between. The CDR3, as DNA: TGTGCCAGCAGCTCAAGCCCGTTCAGGGGCTATGGCTACACCTTC. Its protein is CASSSSPFRGYGYTF.

The chain's CDR3 is CAMRRTDMNTEAFF. CDR3 nucleotides: TGTGCCATGAGAAGGACAGATATGAACACTGAAGCTTTCTTT. The V and J genes are TRBV10-3 and TRBJ1-1, with D possibly being TRBD1 (6 bases). The germline V gene encodes CDR1 ENHRY and CDR2 SYGVKD. Trimming shortened V by 9 bases and J by 0 bases, and 14 bases separated the two germline ends. The CDR3 runs to 14 residues.